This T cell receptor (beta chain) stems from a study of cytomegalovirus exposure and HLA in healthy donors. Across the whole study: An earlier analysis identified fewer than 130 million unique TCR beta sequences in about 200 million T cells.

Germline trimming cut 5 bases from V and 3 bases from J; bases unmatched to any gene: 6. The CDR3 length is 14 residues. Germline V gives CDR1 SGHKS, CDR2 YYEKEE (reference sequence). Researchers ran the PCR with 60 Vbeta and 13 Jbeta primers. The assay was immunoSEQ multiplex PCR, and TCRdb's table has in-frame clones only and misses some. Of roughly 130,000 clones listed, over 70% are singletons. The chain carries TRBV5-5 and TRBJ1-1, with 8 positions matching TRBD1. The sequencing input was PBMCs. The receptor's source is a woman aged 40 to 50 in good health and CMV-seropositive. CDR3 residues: CASSLTGAYTEAFF. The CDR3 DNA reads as TGTGCCAGCAGTTTGACAGGGGCTTACACTGAAGCTTTCTTT.